These 18 T cell receptor beta chains came from one sample sequenced in a study of T cell repertoires in cytomegalovirus infection. TCRdb used MiXCR to reprocess the reads, holding one entry per CDR3 protein. This table holds about 340,000 distinct CDR3 sequences, about 28% found once. The antigens for these receptors are not known. Sequencing used cultured PBMCs, obtained from culture after CMV antigen stimulation. The receptors were sampled from a human donor in good health (CMV status not recorded). Some clones in this sample may be carry-over from other donors' samples.

This chain links TRBV7-2 with TRBJ2-2, with TRBD2 as a possible D gene (6 bases). V was clipped by 6 bases and J by 1 base, with 9 bases between them. The CDR3 totals 14 residues. Germline-derived CDR1 and CDR2 are SGHTA and FQGNSA. CDR3 sequence: CASRGGGNTGELFF. The CDR3 bases are TGTGCCAGCAGGGGAGGAGGGAACACCGGGGAGCTGTTTTTT.

The chain employs TRBV20-1 and TRBJ2-3, with D perhaps TRBD2 (5 bases). V was shortened by 1 base and J by 0 bases, with 11 bases between the two germline ends. The CDR3 loop spans 15 amino acids. Germline CDR1 reads DFQATT; CDR2 reads SNEGSKA (reference sequence). The CDR3 bases are TGCAGTGCTAGAGTGGCTAGCTGGAGCACAGATACGCAGTATTTT. Translated, it gives CSARVASWSTDTQYF.

This clonotype was counted between two and nine times. The chain carries TRBV5-1 and TRBJ1-2; tentative D call: TRBD1 (5 bases). In germline, CDR1 is SGHRS, CDR2 YFSETQ. The CDR3 is 14 amino acids. V shed 2 bases and J shed 5 bases, with 13 bases lying between them. The CDR3 coding sequence is TGCGCCAGCAGCTTAGGGGTCGTGGGATATGGCTACACCTTC. As protein: CASSLGVVGYGYTF.

This clonotype was picked up many times. The V gene is TRBV12-5, the J gene TRBJ2-7; the D gene is possibly TRBD1 (6 bases). CDR3 size: 16 residues. Germline V gene data show CDR1 as LGHNT and CDR2 as FRNRAP. V lost 2 bases and J 3 bases, leaving 17 bases between the germline ends. The CDR3 region has the DNA TGTGCTAGTGGTTTGATTACCGGGACAAACCTCTACGAGCAGTACTTC. Its protein product is CASGLITGTNLYEQYF.

The chain is built from TRBV5-6 and TRBJ2-2; the match to TRBD2 covers 13 bases. Trimming at V came to 2 bases and at J to 5 bases, leaving 6 bases not matched to a gene. This CDR3 is 17 amino acids long. Germline V gene data show CDR1 as SGHDT and CDR2 as YYEEEE. CDR3 nucleotides: TGTGCCAGCAGCTTTGGACTAGCGGGAGTCCAGACCGGGGAGCTGTTTTTT. It encodes CASSFGLAGVQTGELFF.

The chain combines TRBV12-3 or TRBV12-4 with TRBJ1-1; no reliable D call. V gave up 7 bases and J gave up 3 bases, with 15 bases separating them. This CDR3 comprises 14 residues. The CDR3 region is CASTLGLVDTEAFF. In nucleotides, the CDR3 is TGTGCCAGCACCCTAGGCCTGGTGGACACTGAAGCTTTCTTT.

The V and J genes are TRBV20-1 and TRBJ2-7; D might be TRBD2 (6 bases). Germline V CDR1 and CDR2: DFQATT, SNEGSKA (reference sequence). Trimming cost V 3 bases and J 5 bases, with 8 bases left between them. This CDR3 comprises 11 residues. The CDR3 DNA is TGCAGTGCTAGTGGAGGGAACGAGCAGTACTTC. Protein: CSASGGNEQYF.

The chain uses TRBV11-2 and TRBJ2-7; D not resolved. CDR1 and CDR2 from the germline V gene are SGHAT and FQNNGV. The CDR3 has 13 amino acids. Trimming removed 4 bases at V and 2 bases at J, with 9 bases between. In DNA, the CDR3 is TGTGCCAGCAGCTCAGACATTACCTACGAGCAGTACTTC. This translates into CASSSDITYEQYF. The full variable domain, completed using reference TRBV11-2 and TRBJ2-7, is EAGVAQSPRYKIIEKRQSVAFWCNPISGHATLYWYQQILGQGPKLLIQFQNNGVVDDSQLPKDRFSAERLKGVDSTLKIQPAKLEDSAVYLCASSSDITYEQYFGPGTRLTVT.

The chain links TRBV11-2 to TRBJ2-2; 7 bases are a match to TRBD2. Germline V gene lookup returns CDR1 SGHAT and CDR2 FQNNGV. The CDR3 sequence is 15 residues long. The V gene end was trimmed by 3 bases and the J gene end by 3 bases; junction bases not matched to a gene: 4. The CDR3 sequence is CASSLRLADTGELFF. CDR3 DNA sequence: TGTGCCAGCAGCTTGCGGCTAGCGGACACCGGGGAGCTGTTTTTT.

J is TRBJ1-1 and V is TRBV12-3 or TRBV12-4; 8 nucleotides line up with TRBD1. The V segment lost 6 bases and the J segment 10 bases; nucleotides outside the gene matches: 13. The CDR3 runs to 14 residues. The DNA of the CDR3 is TGTGCCAGCAGCCATACTGGACAGGGATTAGGAGCTTTCTTT. Translating gives CASSHTGQGLGAFF.

This clonotype was detected only a few times. The V call is TRBV6-1, the J call TRBJ1-1; D is possibly TRBD1 (6 bases). The CDR3 is 13 amino acids. The V end was cut by 6 bases, the J end by 2 bases, with 10 bases between. Germline V CDR1 and CDR2: MNHNS, SASEGT. This CDR3 reads CASREQGNTEAFF. As DNA, the CDR3 is TGTGCCAGCAGGGAACAGGGTAACACTGAAGCTTTCTTT.

The chain uses TRBV20-1 and TRBJ1-5; 7 nucleotides align to TRBD1. Trimming took 5 bases from V and 4 from J; bases not matched to a gene: 11. Germline V CDR1 and CDR2: DFQATT, SNEGSKA (reference sequence). This CDR3 contains 15 residues. CDR3 DNA sequence: TGCAGTGCTCAGGGGGGGGGGTCGCTAAATCAGCCCCAGCATTTT. It yields the protein CSAQGGGSLNQPQHF.

V usage is TRBV12-3 or TRBV12-4 and J usage is TRBJ2-1; 8 positions agree with TRBD2. V lost 4 bases to trimming and J lost 8 bases; unmatched junction nucleotides: 7. This CDR3 is built from 14 residues. The chain's CDR3 is CASSSLGGADEQFF. The CDR3 DNA follows: TGTGCCAGCAGTTCGCTCGGGGGGGCGGATGAGCAGTTCTTC.

The J gene is TRBJ1-5, the V gene TRBV5-1, with D possibly TRBD1 on 5 matching bases. Germline assignment: CDR1 SGHRS and CDR2 YFSETQ. The CDR3 covers 13 residues. V was pared by 0 bases and J by 6 bases, with 7 bases between. The CDR3: CASSLGDFQPQHF. CDR3 nucleotides: TGCGCCAGCAGCTTGGGGGACTTTCAGCCCCAGCATTTT.

The chain couples TRBV29-1 to TRBJ2-1; a weak D match, TRBD1 (5 bases). Germline-derived CDR1 and CDR2 are SQVTM and ANQGSEA. The germline V and J ends were trimmed by 8 bases and 5 bases, with 16 bases remaining between them. The CDR3 has 13 residues. CDR3 sequence: CSSPSQADNEQFF. In DNA, the CDR3 is TGCAGCTCGCCCTCACAGGCGGACAATGAGCAGTTCTTC.

The chain recombines TRBV12-3 or TRBV12-4 with TRBJ1-5; no clear D. V lost 2 bases and J lost 1, with 6 bases in between. This CDR3 spans 14 amino acids. CDR3 sequence: CASSLRESNQPQHF. As DNA, the CDR3 is TGTGCCAGCAGTTTAAGGGAAAGCAATCAGCCCCAGCATTTT.

For the CDR3, the DNA is TGTGCCAGCAGAGGGACAGGGGGGCGGGAGACCCAGTACTTC. This translates into CASRGTGGRETQYF. This chain joins TRBV12-3 or TRBV12-4 and TRBJ2-5; TRBD1 agrees at 11 bases. The CDR3 loop spans 14 amino acids. V shed 6 bases and J 5 bases; nucleotides not matched to a gene: 5.

The chain combines TRBV29-1 with TRBJ1-1; a possible D gene is TRBD1 (5 bases). Between the trimmed V and J ends, which lost 6 bases and 2 bases, there was a span of 16 bases. The germline CDR1 and CDR2 sequences are SQVTM and ANQGSEA. CDR3 length: 14 residues. The CDR3 DNA is TGCAGCGTGATTCGGGACCTTCTTAACACTGAAGCTTTCTTT. Its translation is CSVIRDLLNTEAFF.